These 3 T cell receptor beta chains were sequenced from one sample in a study of T cell responses to AZD1222 COVID-19 vaccine. The data were produced by immunoSEQ multiplex PCR, yet TCRdb's version contains in-frame clones alone and is incomplete. The sample lists 94,000 or so clones; 90% were seen once. Sequencing used peripheral blood, obtained on day 0 of AZD1222 vaccination. Source of these receptors: an adult in good health.

The chain is built from TRBV7-9 and TRBJ2-7; perhaps TRBD2 as D (7 bases). Germline loops: CDR1 SEHNR, CDR2 FQNEAQ (reference sequence). This CDR3 is 16 amino acids long. Trimming took 6 bases from V and 0 from J, leaving 18 bases between them. The CDR3 is CASRVLRGLNSYEQYF. The CDR3 nucleotides read TGTGCCAGCAGGGTCCTGCGGGGGCTCAACTCCTACGAGCAGTACTTC.

This chain connects TRBV4-3 to TRBJ2-1; 9 nucleotides match TRBD1. The CDR3 is 16 amino acids. The trim removed 2 bases at V and 0 bases at J, leaving 2 bases unmatched. The germline CDR1 and CDR2 sequences are LGHNA and YSLEER. In DNA, the CDR3 is TGCGCCAGCAGCCAACAGACAGGGGGCTCCTACAATGAGCAGTTCTTC. Its translation is CASSQQTGGSYNEQFF.

V and J are TRBV2 and TRBJ1-5; a possible D gene is TRBD1 (6 bases). The CDR3 is 15 residues long. Looked up from germline, CDR1 is SNHLY and CDR2 is FYNNEI. V was trimmed by 6 bases and J by 2 bases, leaving 14 bases between them. CDR3 nucleotides: TGTGCCAGCAGCCTACAGGGTTTGGGCAATCAGCCCCAGCATTTT. It yields the protein CASSLQGLGNQPQHF.